The rows below give T cell receptor beta chains drawn from one sample of a study of CD8 T cells in Susac syndrome. TCRdb re-derived calls from the immunoSEQ multiplex PCR reads in MiXCR, one entry per CDR3 protein. The sample has around 200,000 distinct CDR3 sequences; about 93% are singletons. Material for sequencing was CD4+ T cells from PBMCs. The receptors come from a human donor with Susac syndrome. Both conserved end residues are part of each CDR3. Each record gives: J gene, V gene, clone size, D gene, CDR3 DNA, CDR3 protein. D genes are given only for firm matches. Some rows mark clone size as missing; the rest say once, few, many or name a class of expanded clone.

>TRBJ1-1|TRBV5-1|-|TRBD1
TGCGCCAGCAGCTCCATCCCGGGGGGAGGACAGGGGAACACTGAAGCTTTCTTT
CASSSIPGGGQGNTEAFF
>TRBJ1-1|TRBV6-6|-|-
TGTGCCAGCCCACGTCGGGTTGAGGGCACTGAAGCTTTCTTT
CASPRRVEGTEAFF
>TRBJ1-2|TRBV6-5|-|-
TGTGCCAGCAGTTACAGGGAAGCTTATGGCTACACCTTC
CASSYREAYGYTF
>TRBJ2-5|TRBV7-3|-|-
TGTGCCAGCAGCTCGACGGGGGTGGCGGAGACCCAGTACTTC
CASSSTGVAETQYF
>TRBJ2-1|TRBV29-1|-|TRBD2
TGCAGCGTTGAGAAACTAGCGGGAGGGCCGGGGAATGAGCAGTTCTTC
CSVEKLAGGPGNEQFF
>TRBJ2-7|TRBV7-2|-|-
TGTGCCAGCAGCTTAGCGCCTAGTTCCTACGAGCAGTACTTC
CASSLAPSSYEQYF
>TRBJ2-3|TRBV3-1|once|-
TGTGCCAGCAGCCATTGGCGCGATACGCAGTATTTT
CASSHWRDTQYF
>TRBJ2-7|TRBV5-1|-|TRBD1
TGCGCCAGCAGGTTAGCACAGGGGGTTTACGAGCAGTACTTC
CASRLAQGVYEQYF
>TRBJ2-3|TRBV5-4|-|-
TGTGCCAGCAGCCCCTCGACGGGACCTGGCACAGATACGCAGTATTTT
CASSPSTGPGTDTQYF
>TRBJ1-1|TRBV5-1|-|-
TGCGCCAGCAGCTTGACTTTGGGCGGGAGCACTGAAGCTTTCTTT
CASSLTLGGSTEAFF
>TRBJ1-2|TRBV20-1|-|-
TGCAGTGCTAGAGATTTCCCCACAGGGAACTATGGCTACACCTTC
CSARDFPTGNYGYTF
>TRBJ1-6|TRBV2|once|-
TGTGCCAGCGGGGCTAATTCACCCCTCCACTTT
CASGANSPLHF
>TRBJ2-3|TRBV3-1|-|-
TGTGCCAGCAGCCGTCGACCGAGTAGCACAGATACGCAGTATTTT
CASSRRPSSTDTQYF
>TRBJ1-6|TRBV6-5|-|TRBD1
TGTGCCAGCAGTTCGCGACAGGGAGATTCACCCCTCCACTTT
CASSSRQGDSPLHF
>TRBJ2-7|TRBV27|-|-
TGTGCCAGCAGTTCCTCCAACCTCCGACGGACCTACGAGCAGTACTTC
CASSSSNLRRTYEQYF
>TRBJ1-2|TRBV27|-|-
TGTGCCAGCAGACGCCAGGGGACGTCTAACTATGGCTACACCTTC
CASRRQGTSNYGYTF
>TRBJ2-2|TRBV7-9|-|-
TGTGCCAGCAGCTTAAAAGAGGGGCGACAGGTCACCGGGGAGCTGTTTTTT
CASSLKEGRQVTGELFF
>TRBJ1-2|TRBV18|once|-
TGTGCCAGCTCACCAGAGCCTGGGTATGGCTACACCTTC
CASSPEPGYGYTF
>TRBJ2-3|TRBV12-3/TRBV12-4|-|TRBD2
TGTGCCAGCAGTCTCCGGACTAGCGGGAGTGATACGCAGTATTTT
CASSLRTSGSDTQYF
>TRBJ2-7|TRBV2|-|-
TGTGCCAGTAAAAGGGTCGCCCCCTACGAGCAGTACTTC
CASKRVAPYEQYF
>TRBJ1-2|TRBV20-1|-|-
TGCAGTGCTAGGGACAGCCAGAACTACTATGGCTACACCTTC
CSARDSQNYYGYTF
>TRBJ1-6|TRBV7-3|-|-
TGTGCCAGCAGTAATCCAGGGGCTCAAGAGCCCCTCCACTTT
CASSNPGAQEPLHF
>TRBJ2-3|TRBV12-3/TRBV12-4|-|-
TGTGCCAGCACCTCCCCAACGGACAGTGCGCAGTATTTT
CASTSPTDSAQYF
>TRBJ2-2|TRBV28|-|-
TGTGCCAGCAGTTTCGACAGGAGGGGACCGAACACCGGGGAGCTGTTTTTT
CASSFDRRGPNTGELFF
>TRBJ2-3|TRBV7-3|-|TRBD2
TGTGCCAGCAGCTTAGGATGGGGCGGGGGGACAGATACGCAGTATTTT
CASSLGWGGGTDTQYF
>TRBJ2-7|TRBV20-1|-|-
TGCAGTGCTAGAGTGGTCGCCGGGACCGATACCTACGAGCAGTACTTC
CSARVVAGTDTYEQYF
>TRBJ1-5|TRBV7-7|-|-
TGTGCCAGCAGCTTATGGGCTTTAAGCAATCAGCCCCAGCATTTT
CASSLWALSNQPQHF